This T cell receptor (beta chain) was identified during a study of T cells after yellow fever vaccination. General study results and limits: By day 5 rather than day 15, the secondary response had peaked, though it was weaker.

By 5'RACE template switching, TCR cDNA was produced, with a universal primer site and UMIs added in the process. One entry per CDR3 protein, called by TCRdb with MiXCR from the 5' RACE reads. The table records about 170,000 distinct CDR3 sequences, approximately 10% of them present only once. The V end lost 2 bases, the J end lost 6 bases, and 7 bases lay between the germline ends. The CDR3 contains 13 residues. Looked up from germline, CDR1 is LGHDT and CDR2 is YNNKEL (reference sequence). This clonotype was observed a few times. What it binds is unknown. Material: CD8+ T cells sorted from PBMCs, obtained 15 days after the yellow fever booster vaccination. The source is a man aged 18 to 29 who received the YFV17D yellow fever vaccine. This chain connects TRBV3-1 to TRBJ2-2; D is ambiguous. CDR3: CASSQQVPGELFF. The CDR3, as DNA: TGTGCCAGCAGCCAACAGGTCCCCGGGGAGCTGTTTTTT.